The 19 T cell receptor beta chains in this list originate from one sample, sequenced in a study of blood T cell repertoires in COVID-19. TCRdb's copy holds only in-frame clones and misses some; the assay was immunoSEQ multiplex PCR. This table holds 35,000 to 40,000 clones, about 88% found once. Sequenced: peripheral blood. All receptors come from an older man with active COVID-19.

This clone was seen a handful of times. The genes are TRBV7-8 and TRBJ1-5; 7 bases are a match to TRBD1. The CDR3 has 15 residues. The J segment lost 7 bases and the V segment lost 5 bases, leaving 11 bases of the junction unmatched. From germline, CDR1 is SGHVS and CDR2 FQNEAQ. This CDR3 is CASSAVTTGTQPQHF. The DNA for the CDR3 is TGTGCCAGCAGCGCCGTCACGACAGGGACCCAGCCCCAGCATTTT.

The chain joins TRBV6-6 to TRBJ1-4, with 7 positions matching TRBD1. CDR3 size: 16 residues. Per the germline V gene, CDR1 is MNHNY and CDR2 is SVGAGI (reference sequence). Trimming removed 2 bases from V and 5 bases from J; junction bases left unmatched: 8. Here the CDR3 DNA reads TGTGCCAGCAGTTACGTATGGGACAGACAAAATGAAAAACTGTTTTTT. Translated: CASSYVWDRQNEKLFF.

V is TRBV27 and J is TRBJ2-3, with TRBD2 matching 11 bases. J was trimmed by 4 bases and V by 4 bases; bases with no gene match: 7. Germline lookup yields CDR1 MNHEY and CDR2 SMNVEV (reference sequence). This CDR3 comprises 16 residues. This chain's CDR3 is CASSSPGTSGSDTQYF. The CDR3 bases are TGTGCCAGCAGTTCACCCGGGACTAGCGGATCAGATACGCAGTATTTT.

The rearrangement uses TRBV5-4 and TRBJ1-2, with 9 bases matching TRBD1. CDR1 is SGHNT, CDR2 YYREEE, per germline (reference sequence). Trimming removed 5 bases from V and 6 bases from J; junction bases left unmatched: 14. CDR3 size: 16 residues. The CDR3: CASRSGGWDRVDGYTF. CDR3 nucleotides: TGTGCCAGCAGATCAGGAGGGTGGGACAGGGTGGATGGCTACACCTTC.

The chain links TRBV6-2 or TRBV6-3 to TRBJ2-6, with TRBD2 identical over 9 bases. Per the germline V gene, CDR1 is MNHEY and CDR2 is SVGEGT. V was clipped by 5 bases and J by 3 bases; unmatched bases: 5. This CDR3 region has 16 residues. The CDR3 protein is CASSTLAGFGANVLTF. The CDR3 DNA reads as TGTGCCAGCAGTACCCTAGCGGGATTTGGGGCCAACGTCCTGACTTTC.

J is TRBJ1-6 and V is TRBV25-1; possibly TRBD1 for D (5 bases). Deletions cut 6 bases from V and 7 bases from J, with 13 bases between. Germline-derived CDR1 and CDR2 are MGHDK and SYGVNS. The CDR3 consists of 14 residues. The CDR3 sequence is CASRGGPTNSPLHF. The CDR3 DNA is TGTGCCAGCAGGGGGGGACCGACGAATTCACCCCTCCACTTT. Full variable domain (rest looked up from reference TRBV25-1 and TRBJ1-6): EADIYQTPRYLVIGTGKKITLECSQTMGHDKMYWYQQDPGMELHLIHYSYGVNSTEKGDLSSESTVSRIRTEHFPLTLESARPSHTSQYLCASRGGPTNSPLHFGNGTRLTVT.

The rearrangement uses TRBV7-8 and TRBJ2-7; D is unresolved. The V end was cut by 2 bases, the J end by 0 bases, with 8 bases between. CDR3 length: 14 residues. CDR1 and CDR2 (germline): SGHVS, FQNEAQ. The CDR3 region has the DNA TGTGCCAGCAGCTTAAGTACCGGCTCCTACGAGCAGTACTTC. This encodes CASSLSTGSYEQYF. Looking up the rest from reference TRBV7-8 and TRBJ2-7 gives the full variable domain: GAGVSQSPRYKVAKRGQDVALRCDPISGHVSLFWYQQALGQGPEFLTYFQNEAQLDKSGLPSDRFFAERPEGSVSTLKIQRTQQEDSAVYLCASSLSTGSYEQYFGPGTRLTVT.

This chain joins TRBV7-9 and TRBJ2-2, with 9 bases matching TRBD1. CDR3 length: 14 residues. The germline V gene has CDR1 SEHNR and CDR2 FQNEAQ (reference sequence). Trimming cost V 6 bases and J 5 bases; bases outside gene matches: 4. The CDR3 region is CASSSGTGTGELFF. In nucleotides, the CDR3 is TGTGCCAGCAGTTCCGGGACAGGGACCGGGGAGCTGTTTTTT.

The chain uses TRBV15 and TRBJ1-2; 7 positions match TRBD1. Germline lookup yields CDR1 LNHNV and CDR2 YYDKDF (reference sequence). Trimming cost V 1 base and J 4 bases; bases outside gene matches: 9. The CDR3 covers 16 residues. The CDR3 DNA sequence: TGTGCCACCAGCAGAGCGTACGGGACAGAAAGCTATGGCTACACCTTC. Translated: CATSRAYGTESYGYTF.

This clone was detected only a few times. The CDR3 sequence is CASSLVGTSGAETQYF. The DNA of the CDR3 is TGTGCCAGCAGCTTAGTGGGGACTAGCGGGGCGGAGACCCAGTACTTC. The V call is TRBV7-2, the J call TRBJ2-5; TRBD2 aligns across 13 bases. Trimming cost V 1 base and J 5 bases; bases outside gene matches: 4. This CDR3 region has 16 residues. Germline values: CDR1 SGHTA, CDR2 FQGNSA.

The V gene is TRBV3-1 (or the pseudogene TRBV3-2), the J gene TRBJ1-5; the match to TRBD1 covers 12 bases. Germline V gene lookup returns CDR1 LGHDT and CDR2 YNNKEL (reference sequence). V trimming: 4 bases; J trimming: 6 bases; junction bases outside the gene matches: 4. CDR3 size: 15 residues. CDR3 sequence: CASSRGTGGSQPQHF. DNA of the CDR3: TGTGCCAGCAGCCGGGGGACAGGGGGCAGTCAGCCCCAGCATTTT.

V is TRBV19 and J is TRBJ2-7, with D unclear. Germline V gene sequence: CDR1 LNHDA, CDR2 SQIVND (reference sequence). V lost 4 bases to trimming and J lost 5 bases, with 15 bases between them. The CDR3 consists of 14 residues. CDR3 bases: TGTGCCAGTAGTAATGCGCTCCCCCGGGACGAGCAGTACTTC. It codes for CASSNALPRDEQYF.

The chain carries TRBV9 and TRBJ1-2, with a tentative D call TRBD1 (6 bases). The CDR3 spans 15 residues. Germline assignment: CDR1 SGDLS and CDR2 YYNGEE. Trimming cost V 4 bases and J 1 base, with 14 bases left between them. The CDR3 DNA is TGTGCCAGCAGCTCCGACCAGGGGTTTAACTATGGCTACACCTTC. This gives the protein CASSSDQGFNYGYTF.

This chain links TRBV2 with TRBJ2-5; weak D call: TRBD2 (7 bases). V was clipped by 6 bases and J by 4 bases, with 15 bases between them. This CDR3 has 14 residues. Germline loops: CDR1 SNHLY, CDR2 FYNNEI. The CDR3 spells CASSRRGRGETQYF. The CDR3 nucleotides are TGTGCCAGCAGCCGAAGGGGGAGGGGAGAGACCCAGTACTTC.

This rearrangement joins TRBV19 to TRBJ2-1; 8 nucleotides align to TRBD2. CDR3 size: 16 residues. Looked up from germline, CDR1 is LNHDA and CDR2 is SQIVND (reference sequence). The J segment lost 6 bases and the V segment lost 6 bases, leaving 13 bases of the junction unmatched. CDR3 amino acids: CASSLTGTRVGNEQFF. The DNA for the CDR3 is TGTGCCAGTAGCCTGACCGGGACTAGGGTGGGCAATGAGCAGTTCTTC.

The rearrangement links TRBV6-6 to TRBJ1-2; D ambiguous. Trimming cost V 8 bases and J 3 bases, with 10 bases left between them. The CDR3 runs to 12 residues. Germline CDR1 and CDR2: MNHNY and SVGAGI (reference sequence). The CDR3 loop is CASSQRDYGYTF. The CDR3 region has the DNA TGTGCCAGCTCCCAGAGGGACTATGGCTACACCTTC.

The rearrangement links TRBV5-1 to TRBJ2-2; D is unresolved. V was shortened by 3 bases and J by 2 bases, with 8 bases between the two germline ends. In germline, CDR1 is SGHRS, CDR2 YFSETQ. The CDR3 runs 14 residues. CDR3 in DNA: TGCGCCAGCAGCTCCTACGATAACACCGGGGAGCTGTTTTTT. Its translation is CASSSYDNTGELFF.

The chain uses TRBV29-1 and TRBJ2-1; 10 bases agree with TRBD2. CDR1 SQVTM and CDR2 ANQGSEA come from the germline V gene. The CDR3 extends over 13 amino acids. The trim removed 4 bases at V and 9 bases at J, leaving 6 bases unmatched. CDR3 bases: TGCAGCGTTGGGACTAGCGGAGTTCGTGAGCAGTTCTTC. It codes for CSVGTSGVREQFF.

V usage is TRBV4-2 and J usage is TRBJ2-1; D may be TRBD2 (6 bases). The CDR3 extends over 15 amino acids. Trimming stripped 0 bases from V and 5 bases from J, with 11 bases between. Germline V gives CDR1 LGHNA, CDR2 YNFKEQ. The CDR3 protein is CASSQDQRAHNEQFF. DNA for the CDR3: TGTGCCAGCAGCCAAGACCAGCGGGCTCACAATGAGCAGTTCTTC.